This T cell receptor beta chain was identified during a study of CD4 T cells in relation to SARS-CoV-2 and coronaviruses. Study context: After 10 days of antigen culture, PBMC TCR beta CDR3s were sequenced.

Regarding this clone: Its antigen is not identified.

The unexposed donors gave CD4+ T cells in about 2010-2019, prior to COVID-19. The cells were cultured for about ten days before CD4+ T cells were isolated. Whole-study findings and limits: In around two thirds of donors, memory CD4+ clonotypes crossrecognized SARS-CoV-2 and at least one common cold coronavirus spike.

Clones were sequenced by immunoSEQ multiplex PCR, and TCRdb holds only the in-frame ones, with some missing. The table has 25,000 to 30,000 clones, around three quarters seen once. Losses at the gene ends were 4 bases for V and 1 base for J; bases not matched to a gene: 13. This CDR3 comprises 20 residues. Per germline, CDR1 MRHNA and CDR2 SNTAGT. The sample consisted of CD4+ T cells from PBMCs, cultured in vitro. The chain carries TRBV6-4 and TRBJ2-1; TRBD2 matches at 13 bases. The TCR originated in a human donor in good health. DNA for the CDR3: TGTGCCAGCAGTGTCGACGGACTAGCGGGAGAGGTGGGGTCCTACAATGAGCAGTTCTTC. Amino acid sequence: CASSVDGLAGEVGSYNEQFF.